Listed below are T cell receptor beta chains from one sample, sequenced in a study of blood T cell repertoires in COVID-19. Assay used: immunoSEQ multiplex PCR; TCRdb lists only in-frame clones, some missing. The sample yields around 230,000 clones, 88% seen once. The specimen was PBMCs or T cells enriched from blood (not recorded which). Receptors were obtained from a woman in her twenties or thirties who had recovered from COVID-19. The CDR3 runs from the conserved cysteine through the conserved F or W. A D gene is named only where the DNA matches it firmly. The size field is filled for only some rows; it gives once, few, many or a size class.

J gene | clone size | D gene | V gene | CDR3 DNA | CDR3 protein
TRBJ2-1 | once | . | TRBV7-2 | TGTGCCAGCAGCACAAGACTGGGTGTTGAGCAGTTCTTC | CASSTRLGVEQFF
TRBJ2-2 | . | . | TRBV5-8 | TGTGCCAGCAGCTTGGTCTGGGGGGGCTACAACACCGGGGAGCTGTTTTTT | CASSLVWGGYNTGELFF
TRBJ1-6 | . | . | TRBV21-1 | TGTGCCAGCAGCCGGGACAGGGGATGTAAGGTGGGTTCACCCCTCCACTTT | CASSRDRGCKVGSPLHF
TRBJ2-7 | . | TRBD1 | TRBV7-9 | TGTGCCAGCAGCTACAGACAGGGTAGCTCCTACGAGCAGTACTTC | CASSYRQGSSYEQYF
TRBJ2-7 | . | . | TRBV4-3 | TGCGCCAGCAGCCAAGATGTCGGCCAGGTCAGCTCCTACGAGCAGTACTTC | CASSQDVGQVSSYEQYF
TRBJ2-1 | few | TRBD2 | TRBV18 | TGTGCCAGCTCACCTGGACTAGCGGGGGGGCCGGTTCCCACTGAGCAGTTCTTC | CASSPGLAGGPVPTEQFF
TRBJ1-1 | . | . | TRBV4-2 | TGTGCCAGCAGCCGTACTTATGGAGGGGTAGGGACTGAAGCTTTCTTT | CASSRTYGGVGTEAFF
TRBJ1-5 | . | TRBD1 | TRBV13 | TGTGCCAGCAGCTTAGGGGACAGGGGAAGCAATCAGCCCCAGCATTTT | CASSLGDRGSNQPQHF
TRBJ2-7 | . | . | TRBV2 | TGTGCCAGCAGTGTCGTGTACGAGCAGTACTTC | CASSVVYEQYF
TRBJ1-1 | . | . | TRBV29-1 | TGCAGCGTGGCGCTACAGGGAACTGAAGCTTTCTTT | CSVALQGTEAFF
TRBJ2-3 | . | . | TRBV5-1 | TGCGCCAGCAGCCCGACGGACAGTCTTGATACGCAGTATTTT | CASSPTDSLDTQYF